This T cell receptor beta chain stems from a study of blood T cell repertoires in COVID-19. Study context: Specimens from acute and convalescent COVID-19 originated in the United States, Italy and Spain. From T cells, B-cell-depleted T cells, or PBMCs came the material, which was cDNA or gDNA.

As originally analysed: Using reference gene primer amplification, nucleated cell counts were estimated. The data were produced by immunoSEQ multiplex PCR, yet TCRdb's version contains in-frame clones alone and is incomplete. V, J and clone size derive from that table, while D and trimming were established from the DNA sequence. The sample has under 250,000 clones; 85% to 90% are singletons. Per germline, CDR1 MNHEY and CDR2 SMNVEV (reference sequence). Trimming removed 5 bases from V and 8 bases from J; junction bases left unmatched: 11. The CDR3 is 14 residues long. Sequenced input: peripheral blood. The chain uses TRBV27 and TRBJ1-1; 7 positions match TRBD1. The receptor comes from a man aged 50 to 59 with COVID-19, enrolled during active disease. The CDR3 nucleotides read TGTGCCAGCAGTACACAGGGGCTCCTCGGGGAAGCTTTCTTT. Its protein is CASSTQGLLGEAFF.